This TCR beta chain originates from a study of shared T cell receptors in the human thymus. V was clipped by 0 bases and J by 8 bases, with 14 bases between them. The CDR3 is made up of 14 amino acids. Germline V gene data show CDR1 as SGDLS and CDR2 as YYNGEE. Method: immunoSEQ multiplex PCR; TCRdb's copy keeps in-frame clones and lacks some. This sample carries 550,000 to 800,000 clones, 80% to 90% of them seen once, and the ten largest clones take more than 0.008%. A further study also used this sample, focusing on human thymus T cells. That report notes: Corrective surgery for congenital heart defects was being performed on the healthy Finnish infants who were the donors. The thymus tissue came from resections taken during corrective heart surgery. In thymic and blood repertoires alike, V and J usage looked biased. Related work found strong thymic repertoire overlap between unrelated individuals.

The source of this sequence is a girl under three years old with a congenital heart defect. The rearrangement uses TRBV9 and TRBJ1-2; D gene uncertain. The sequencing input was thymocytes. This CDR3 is CASSVEPGWRGYTF. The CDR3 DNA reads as TGTGCCAGCAGCGTAGAACCAGGATGGAGGGGCTACACCTTC.